The entry below gives a single TCR beta chain sequence along with its context. Clinical histories supplied by participants themselves formed the basis of cohort assignment. The V and J ends lost 3 bases and 11 bases, in that order; junction bases with no gene match: 15. Per germline, CDR1 LNHDA and CDR2 SQIVND (reference sequence). There are 16 residues in the CDR3. Produced via immunoSEQ multiplex PCR; TCRdb's table is partial and in-frame only. The repertoire includes roughly 300,000 clones, over 75% of them detected once, and 0.95% to 1.2% sits in the top ten. The data are from a study of blood T cell repertoires in COVID-19.

Sequencing used PBMCs or T cells enriched from blood (not recorded which). The V and J genes are TRBV19 and TRBJ2-5; 10 bases fit TRBD2. This TCR derives from a woman aged 25 to 39 who had recovered from COVID-19. CDR3 sequence: CASSIRPSGGSIPQYF. The CDR3 nucleotides read TGTGCCAGTAGTATTCGCCCTAGCGGGGGATCCATCCCTCAGTACTTC. The full variable domain, completed using reference TRBV19 and TRBJ2-5, is DGGITQSPKYLFRKEGQNVTLSCEQNLNHDAMYWYRQDPGQGLRLIYYSQIVNDFQKGDIAEGYSVSREKKESFPLTVTSAQKNPTAFYLCASSIRPSGGSIPQYFGPGTRLLVL.